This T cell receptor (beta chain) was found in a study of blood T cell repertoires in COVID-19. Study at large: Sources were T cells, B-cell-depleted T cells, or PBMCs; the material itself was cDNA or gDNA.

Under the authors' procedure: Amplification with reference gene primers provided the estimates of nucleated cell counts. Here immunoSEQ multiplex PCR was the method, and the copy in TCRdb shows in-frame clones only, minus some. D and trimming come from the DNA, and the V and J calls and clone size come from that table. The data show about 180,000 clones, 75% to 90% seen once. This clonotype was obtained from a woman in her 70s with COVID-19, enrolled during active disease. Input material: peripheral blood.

This chain's CDR3 is CATRREAGSASRTRYGYTF. The CDR3, as DNA: TGTGCCACTCGGAGGGAGGCAGGGTCGGCAAGCAGAACGCGCTATGGCTACACCTTC. The chain employs TRBV2 and TRBJ1-2; perhaps TRBD1 as D (5 bases). The CDR3 runs 19 residues. Germline loops: CDR1 SNHLY, CDR2 FYNNEI. V was cut by 10 bases and J by 4 bases, with 34 bases left in between. Using reference TRBV2 and TRBJ1-2 for the parts outside the CDR3, the full variable domain is EPEVTQTPSHQVTQMGQEVILRCVPISNHLYFYWYRQILGQKVEFLVSFYNNEISEKSEIFDDQFSVERPDGSNFTLKIRSTKLEDSAMYFCATRREAGSASRTRYGYTFGSGTRLTVV.